A selection of T cell receptor beta chains follows, all from one sample in a study of T cell clusters in autoimmune cytopenias. TCRdb reanalyzed the multiplex PCR reads, giving one entry per CDR3 protein sequence and no DNA. Here the sample table reports about 4,800 distinct CDR3 sequences. The sample comprised peripheral blood. The receptor set was obtained from a human donor with an autoimmune cytopenia or autoimmune hepatitis (not recorded which). Both conserved end residues are part of each CDR3. The order of the fields is V gene, J gene, clone size, CDR3 protein. Clone size is given for some rows only: seen once, a few or many times, or a class if the clone is expanded.

TRBV6-6	TRBJ2-7	-	CASSPARTGSSYEQYF
TRBV6-5	TRBJ1-3	-	CASSYSRGGGNTIYF
TRBV12-3/TRBV12-4	TRBJ2-2	-	CASSFGTKGTGELFF
TRBV18	TRBJ1-1	-	CASSPLNGRGRNTEAFF
TRBV19	TRBJ1-4	-	CASSPGGRKNEKLFF
TRBV11-1	TRBJ2-3	-	CASSPTSGSKYF
TRBV10-3	TRBJ2-1	-	CAISEREAGNEQFF
TRBV27	TRBJ2-3	-	CASSGFGTDTQYF
TRBV6-5	TRBJ2-7	medium-sized	CASSYHQTGIYEQYF
TRBV5-4	TRBJ2-3	medium-sized	CASSPGTSGTDTQYF
TRBV12-3/TRBV12-4	TRBJ2-7	-	CASSSQGSYEQYF
TRBV30	TRBJ1-3	medium-sized	CAWSRQGPNTIYF
TRBV29-1	TRBJ2-7	medium-sized	CSVQTGDLEQYF
TRBV6-9	TRBJ2-7	-	CASSCRAYEQYF
TRBV27	TRBJ1-2	medium-sized	CASSGDSGYGYTF
TRBV6-5	TRBJ1-1	-	CASSTNRGRVAFF
TRBV6-5	TRBJ1-1	medium-sized	CASSYFANTEAFF
TRBV27	TRBJ2-3	-	CASSSLWTGGADTQYF
TRBV30	TRBJ2-1	-	CAWYPRAYGGNEQFF
TRBV30	TRBJ2-1	-	CAWSVLPSGRANEQFF
TRBV6-1	TRBJ1-3	-	CASSDYSGNSGNTIYF
TRBV19	TRBJ1-5	medium-sized	CASKREPRGNQPQHF
TRBV12-3/TRBV12-4	TRBJ1-2	-	CASSSVPYSTGSYGYTF
TRBV27	TRBJ2-1	-	CASSLSGGNEQFF
TRBV5-6	TRBJ2-7	-	CASSLGTGEYEQYF
TRBV19	TRBJ1-4	-	CASTPGRRNNEKLFF
TRBV15	TRBJ2-7	-	CATSRDRKGEQYF
TRBV6-5	TRBJ2-3	medium-sized	CASSYGSGSTDTQYF
TRBV12-3/TRBV12-4	TRBJ2-2	medium-sized	CASSFSNTGELFF
TRBV19	TRBJ2-6	-	CASKGQGRVRGANVLTF
TRBV29-1	TRBJ2-4	medium-sized	CSAGGADVNIQYF
TRBV6-1	TRBJ1-1	-	CASSEASKVPTEAFF
TRBV6-1	TRBJ1-2	-	CASSPGTPPYGYTF
TRBV7-6	TRBJ2-5	medium-sized	CASSLFTDGADRETQYF
TRBV7-9	TRBJ2-1	medium-sized	CASSGINEQFF
TRBV7-6	TRBJ2-7	-	CASSPGTGEREQYF
TRBV6-6	TRBJ2-5	-	CASKLQAQETQYF
TRBV30	TRBJ2-7	-	CAWSRTYEQYF
TRBV6-2/TRBV6-3	TRBJ2-5	-	CASRSSEQETRYF
TRBV6-6	TRBJ1-1	-	CASSQGMNTEAFF
TRBV27	TRBJ2-7	-	CASSRLSGTVSYEQYF
TRBV5-4	TRBJ2-2	medium-sized	CASSSFGTGRTGELFF